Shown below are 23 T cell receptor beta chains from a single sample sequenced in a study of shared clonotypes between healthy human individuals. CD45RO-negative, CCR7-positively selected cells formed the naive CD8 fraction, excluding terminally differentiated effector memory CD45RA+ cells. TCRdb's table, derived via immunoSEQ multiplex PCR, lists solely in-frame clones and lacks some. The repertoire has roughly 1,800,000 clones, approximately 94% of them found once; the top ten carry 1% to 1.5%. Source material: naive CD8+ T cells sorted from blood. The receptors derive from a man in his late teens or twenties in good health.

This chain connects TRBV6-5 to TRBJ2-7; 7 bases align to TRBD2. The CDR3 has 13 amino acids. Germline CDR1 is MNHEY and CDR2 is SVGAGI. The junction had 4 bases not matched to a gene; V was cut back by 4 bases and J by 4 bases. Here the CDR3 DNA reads TGTGCCAGCAGTTTACTGGGGGGGTACGAGCAGTACTTC. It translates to CASSLLGGYEQYF.

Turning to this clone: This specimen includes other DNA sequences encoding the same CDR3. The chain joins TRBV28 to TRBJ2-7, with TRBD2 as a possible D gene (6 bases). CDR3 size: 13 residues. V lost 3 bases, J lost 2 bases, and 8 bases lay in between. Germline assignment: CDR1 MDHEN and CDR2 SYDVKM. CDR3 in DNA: TGTGCCAGCAGTTTCGCGGGGACCTACGAGCAGTACTTC. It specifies CASSFAGTYEQYF.

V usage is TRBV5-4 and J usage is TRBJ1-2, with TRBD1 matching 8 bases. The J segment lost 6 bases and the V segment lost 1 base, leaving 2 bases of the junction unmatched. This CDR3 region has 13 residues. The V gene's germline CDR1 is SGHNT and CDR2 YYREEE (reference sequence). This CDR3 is CASSLQGANGYTF. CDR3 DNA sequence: TGTGCCAGCAGCTTGCAGGGGGCGAATGGCTACACCTTC. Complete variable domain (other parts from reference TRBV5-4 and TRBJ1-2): ETGVTQSPTHLIKTRGQQVTLRCSSQSGHNTVSWYQQALGQGPQFIFQYYREEENGRGNFPPRFSGLQFPNYSSELNVNALELDDSALYLCASSLQGANGYTFGSGTRLTVV.

The CDR3 protein is CASSASGSNQPQHF. The DNA for the CDR3 is TGTGCCAGCAGCGCCTCAGGGAGCAATCAGCCCCAGCATTTT. The chain combines TRBV7-9 with TRBJ1-5; D might be TRBD1 (5 bases). The CDR3 covers 14 residues. CDR1 SEHNR and CDR2 FQNEAQ come from the germline V gene (reference sequence). Trimming stripped 5 bases from V and 1 base from J, with 9 bases between.

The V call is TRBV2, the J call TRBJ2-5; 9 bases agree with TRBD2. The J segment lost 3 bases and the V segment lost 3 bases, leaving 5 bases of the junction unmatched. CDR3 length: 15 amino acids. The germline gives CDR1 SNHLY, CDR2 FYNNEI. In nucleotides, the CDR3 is TGTGCCAGCAGTGAGCTAGCGGGGAGGAAAGAGACCCAGTACTTC. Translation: CASSELAGRKETQYF.

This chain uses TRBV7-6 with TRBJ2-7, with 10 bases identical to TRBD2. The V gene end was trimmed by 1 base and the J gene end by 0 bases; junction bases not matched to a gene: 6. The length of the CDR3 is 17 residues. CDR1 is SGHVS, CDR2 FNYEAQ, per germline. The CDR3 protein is CASSLDLAGDSSYEQYF. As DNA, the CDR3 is TGTGCCAGCAGCTTAGATCTAGCGGGGGATAGCTCCTACGAGCAGTACTTC.

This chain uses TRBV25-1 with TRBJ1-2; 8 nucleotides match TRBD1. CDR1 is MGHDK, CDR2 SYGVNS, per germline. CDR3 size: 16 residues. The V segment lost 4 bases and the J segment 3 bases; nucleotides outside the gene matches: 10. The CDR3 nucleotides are TGTGCCAGCAGTGGACTCCCGGGACAGGACTACTATGGCTACACCTTC. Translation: CASSGLPGQDYYGYTF.

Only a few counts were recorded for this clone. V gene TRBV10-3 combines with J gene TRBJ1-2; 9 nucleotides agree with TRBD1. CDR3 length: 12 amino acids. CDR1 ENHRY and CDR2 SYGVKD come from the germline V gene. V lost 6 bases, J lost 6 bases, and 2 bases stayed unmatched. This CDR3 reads CAIRGDRDGYTF. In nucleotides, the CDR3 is TGTGCCATCAGGGGGGACAGGGATGGCTACACCTTC.

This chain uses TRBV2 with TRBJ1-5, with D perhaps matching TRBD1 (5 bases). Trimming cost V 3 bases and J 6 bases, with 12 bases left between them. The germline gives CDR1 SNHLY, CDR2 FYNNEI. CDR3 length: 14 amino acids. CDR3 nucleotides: TGTGCCAGCAGTGACTCCCCTGGGGGTCAGCCCCAGCATTTT. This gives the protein CASSDSPGGQPQHF.

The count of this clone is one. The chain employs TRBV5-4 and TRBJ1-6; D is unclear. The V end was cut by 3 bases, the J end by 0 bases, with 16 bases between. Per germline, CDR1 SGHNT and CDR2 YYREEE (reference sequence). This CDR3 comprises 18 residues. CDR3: CASSSEPRLSSYNSPLHF. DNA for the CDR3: TGTGCCAGCAGCTCGGAGCCCAGGTTAAGCTCCTATAATTCACCCCTCCACTTT.

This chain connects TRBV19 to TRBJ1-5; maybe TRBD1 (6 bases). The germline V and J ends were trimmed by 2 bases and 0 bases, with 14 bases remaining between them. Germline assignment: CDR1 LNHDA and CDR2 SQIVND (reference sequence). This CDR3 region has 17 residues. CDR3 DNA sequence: TGTGCCAGTAGTATATCGTGGGGGGCTAATAGCAATCAGCCCCAGCATTTT. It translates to CASSISWGANSNQPQHF.

As DNA, the CDR3 is TGCAGCGTTGAAGATGTAAGCGTCGGGGACAGGTTGAACACTGAAGCTTTCTTT. It is translated as CSVEDVSVGDRLNTEAFF. This rearrangement joins TRBV29-1 to TRBJ1-1, with 8 bases identical to TRBD1. The CDR3 is 18 amino acids. The V gene's germline CDR1 is SQVTM and CDR2 ANQGSEA. With V trimmed by 0 bases and J by 0 bases, 12 bases remained unmatched. Drawing the rest from reference TRBV29-1 and TRBJ1-1, the complete variable domain is SAVISQKPSRDICQRGTSLTIQCQVDSQVTMMFWYRQQPGQSLTLIATANQGSEATYESGFVIDKFPISRPNLTFSTLTVSNMSPEDSSIYLCSVEDVSVGDRLNTEAFFGQGTRLTVV.

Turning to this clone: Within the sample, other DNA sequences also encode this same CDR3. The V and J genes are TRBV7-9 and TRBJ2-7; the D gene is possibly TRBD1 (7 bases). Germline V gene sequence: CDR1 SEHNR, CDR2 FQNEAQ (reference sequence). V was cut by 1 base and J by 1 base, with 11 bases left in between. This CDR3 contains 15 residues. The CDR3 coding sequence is TGTGCCAGCAGCTTAGGGCAGGGGGGTTCCTACGAGCAGTACTTC. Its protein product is CASSLGQGGSYEQYF.

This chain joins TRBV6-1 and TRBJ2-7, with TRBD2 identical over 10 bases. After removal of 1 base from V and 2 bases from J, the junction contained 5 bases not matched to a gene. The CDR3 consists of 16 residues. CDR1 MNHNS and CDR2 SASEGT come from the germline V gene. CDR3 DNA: TGTGCCAGCAGTGAAGACTCCGGGACTAGCGCCTACGAGCAGTACTTC. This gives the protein CASSEDSGTSAYEQYF.

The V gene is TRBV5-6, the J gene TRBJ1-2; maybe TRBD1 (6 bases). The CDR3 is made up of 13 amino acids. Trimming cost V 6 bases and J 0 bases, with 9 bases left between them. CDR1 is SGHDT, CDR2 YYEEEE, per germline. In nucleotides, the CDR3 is TGTGCCAGCAAGGACAGAGCTAACTATGGCTACACCTTC. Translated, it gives CASKDRANYGYTF.

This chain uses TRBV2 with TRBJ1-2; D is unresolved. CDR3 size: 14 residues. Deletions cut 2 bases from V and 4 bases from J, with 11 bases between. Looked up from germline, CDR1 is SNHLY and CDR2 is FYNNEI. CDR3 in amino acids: CASSEPGKLYGYTF. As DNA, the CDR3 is TGTGCCAGCAGTGAACCGGGCAAACTCTATGGCTACACCTTC.

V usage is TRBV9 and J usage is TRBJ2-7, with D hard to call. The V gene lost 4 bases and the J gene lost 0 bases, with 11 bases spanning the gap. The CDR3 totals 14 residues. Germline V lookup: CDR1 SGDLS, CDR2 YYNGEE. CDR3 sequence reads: CASSLFDSSYEQYF. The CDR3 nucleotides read TGTGCCAGCAGCCTATTCGATAGCTCCTACGAGCAGTACTTC.

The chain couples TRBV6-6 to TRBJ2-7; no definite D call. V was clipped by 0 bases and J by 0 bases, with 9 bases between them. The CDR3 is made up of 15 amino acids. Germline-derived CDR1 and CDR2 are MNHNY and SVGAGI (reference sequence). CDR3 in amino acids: CASSYSFESSYEQYF. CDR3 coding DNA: TGTGCCAGCAGTTACTCTTTTGAGAGCTCCTACGAGCAGTACTTC.

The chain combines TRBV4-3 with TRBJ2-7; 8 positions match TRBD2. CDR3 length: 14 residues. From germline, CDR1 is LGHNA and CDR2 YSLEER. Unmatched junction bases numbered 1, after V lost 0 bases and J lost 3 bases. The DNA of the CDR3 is TGCGCCAGCAGCCAAGAGGGACTAGACTACGAGCAGTACTTC. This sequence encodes CASSQEGLDYEQYF.

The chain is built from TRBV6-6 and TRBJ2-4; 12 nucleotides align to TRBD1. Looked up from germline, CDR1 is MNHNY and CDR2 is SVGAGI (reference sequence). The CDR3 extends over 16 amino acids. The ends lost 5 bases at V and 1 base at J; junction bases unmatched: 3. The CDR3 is CASSGTGGSAKNIQYF. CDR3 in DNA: TGTGCCAGCAGTGGGACAGGGGGCTCTGCCAAAAACATTCAGTACTTC.

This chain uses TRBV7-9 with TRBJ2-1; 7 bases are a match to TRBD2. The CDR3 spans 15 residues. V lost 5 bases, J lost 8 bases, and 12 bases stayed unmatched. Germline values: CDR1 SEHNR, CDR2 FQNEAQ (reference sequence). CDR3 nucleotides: TGTGCCAGCAGCCCCGCCGACGGGAGGAACTATGAGCAGTTCTTC. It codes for CASSPADGRNYEQFF. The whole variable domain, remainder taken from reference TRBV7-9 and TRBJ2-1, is DTGVSQNPRHKITKRGQNVTFRCDPISEHNRLYWYRQTLGQGPEFLTYFQNEAQLEKSRLLSDRFSAERPKGSFSTLEIQRTEQGDSAMYLCASSPADGRNYEQFFGPGTRLTVL.

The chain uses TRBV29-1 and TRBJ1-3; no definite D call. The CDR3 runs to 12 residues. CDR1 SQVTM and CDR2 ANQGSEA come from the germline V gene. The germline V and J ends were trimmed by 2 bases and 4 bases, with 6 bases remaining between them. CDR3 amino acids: CSVELAGNTIYF. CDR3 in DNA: TGCAGCGTTGAATTGGCCGGAAACACCATATATTTT.

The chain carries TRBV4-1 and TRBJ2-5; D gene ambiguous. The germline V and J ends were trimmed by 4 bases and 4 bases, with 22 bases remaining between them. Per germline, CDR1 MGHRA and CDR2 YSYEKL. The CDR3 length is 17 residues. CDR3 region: CASSPRRVGRAAETQYF. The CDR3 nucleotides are TGCGCCAGCAGCCCGAGACGGGTCGGCAGAGCCGCAGAGACCCAGTACTTC.